This is a list of T cell receptor beta chains from one sample in a study of shared clonotypes between healthy human individuals. The assay was immunoSEQ multiplex PCR, and TCRdb's table has in-frame clones only and misses some. Counted here are roughly 1,100,000 clones, around four fifths occurring once; the ten biggest clones make up approximately 1.5%. Sequenced input: memory CD4+ T cells sorted from blood. The receptors were gathered from a man between 18 and 29 years old in good health. Each CDR3 is given with its conserved first and last residue.

V gene: TRBV18
CDR3 length: 14
J gene: TRBJ2-2
CDR3 protein: CASSAGQGTGELFF

V gene: TRBV7-2
CDR3 length: 14
J gene: TRBJ1-4
CDR3 protein: CASSRIGENEKLFF

V gene: TRBV5-1
CDR3 length: 15
J gene: TRBJ2-1
CDR3 protein: CASSSTGPPRDEQFF

V gene: TRBV6-6
CDR3 length: 15
J gene: TRBJ1-6
CDR3 protein: CAGRRDATNNSPLHF

V gene: TRBV10-2
CDR3 length: 15
J gene: TRBJ1-4
CDR3 protein: CASSESGSTNEKLFF

V gene: TRBV10-2
CDR3 length: 15
J gene: TRBJ1-6
CDR3 protein: CASSEAALNNSPLHF

V gene: TRBV9
CDR3 length: 16
J gene: TRBJ1-2
CDR3 protein: CASSVDLSGRSYGYTF

V gene: TRBV12-5
CDR3 length: 14
J gene: TRBJ1-2
CDR3 protein: CASGPGDTNYGYTF

V gene: TRBV30
CDR3 length: 14
J gene: TRBJ2-5
CDR3 protein: CAWSADRAQETQYF

V gene: TRBV4-1
CDR3 length: 16
J gene: TRBJ2-5
CDR3 protein: CASSQGGQALTGAQYF

V gene: TRBV7-9
CDR3 length: 15
J gene: TRBJ1-5
CDR3 protein: CASSLGRVGNQPQHF

V gene: TRBV28
CDR3 length: 13
J gene: TRBJ1-4
CDR3 protein: CASSSRNRGKLFF

V gene: TRBV5-4
CDR3 length: 14
J gene: TRBJ2-2
CDR3 protein: CASSSTSNTGELFF

V gene: TRBV7-2
CDR3 length: 15
J gene: TRBJ1-2
CDR3 protein: CASSQILGANYGYTF

V gene: TRBV5-1
CDR3 length: 16
J gene: TRBJ1-6
CDR3 protein: CASSLLPGTFNSPLHF